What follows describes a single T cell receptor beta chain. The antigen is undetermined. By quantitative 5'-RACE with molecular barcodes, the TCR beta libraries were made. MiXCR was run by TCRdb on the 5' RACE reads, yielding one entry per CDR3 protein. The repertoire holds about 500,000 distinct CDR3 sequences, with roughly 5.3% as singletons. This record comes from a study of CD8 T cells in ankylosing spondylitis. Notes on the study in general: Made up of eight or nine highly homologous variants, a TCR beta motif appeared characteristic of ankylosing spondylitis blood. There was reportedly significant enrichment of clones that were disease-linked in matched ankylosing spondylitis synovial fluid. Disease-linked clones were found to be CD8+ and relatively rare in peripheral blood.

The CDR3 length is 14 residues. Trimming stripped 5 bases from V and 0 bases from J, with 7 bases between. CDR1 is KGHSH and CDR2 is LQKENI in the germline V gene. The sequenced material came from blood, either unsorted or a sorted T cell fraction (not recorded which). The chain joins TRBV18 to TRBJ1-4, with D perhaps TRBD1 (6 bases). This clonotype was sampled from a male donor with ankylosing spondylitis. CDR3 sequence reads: CASSEGATNEKLFF. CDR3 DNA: TGTGCCAGCTCAGAGGGGGCAACTAATGAAAAACTGTTTTTT.